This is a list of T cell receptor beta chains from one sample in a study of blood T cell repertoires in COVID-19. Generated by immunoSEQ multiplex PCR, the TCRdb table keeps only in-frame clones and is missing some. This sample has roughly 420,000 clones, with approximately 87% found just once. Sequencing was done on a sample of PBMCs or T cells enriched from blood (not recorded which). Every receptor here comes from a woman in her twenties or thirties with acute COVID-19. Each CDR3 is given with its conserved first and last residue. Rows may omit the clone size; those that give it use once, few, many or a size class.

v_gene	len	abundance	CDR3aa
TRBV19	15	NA	CASSTDPRPRGGYTF
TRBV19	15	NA	CASSRGTGGFYEQYF
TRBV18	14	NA	CASSQSQGTGELFF
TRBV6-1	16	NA	CASSAEAGHSNQPQHF
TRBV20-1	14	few	CSASGSRGDYGYTF
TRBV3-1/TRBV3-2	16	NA	CASSWTSGGRQETQYF
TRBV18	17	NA	CASSPATRTGGRETQYF
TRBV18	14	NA	CASSPLEGQTEAFF
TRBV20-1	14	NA	CSASRGNSNQPQHF
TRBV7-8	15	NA	CASSLVTGGAGKLFF
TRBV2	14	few	CATGLGTGPYEQYF
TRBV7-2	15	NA	CASSLTSGGYNEQFF
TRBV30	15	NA	CAWSVPREISYEQYF
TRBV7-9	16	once	CASSATTSSSGNTIYF
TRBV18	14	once	CASSQQTGAGELFF
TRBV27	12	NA	CASRATPDTQYF
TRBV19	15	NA	CASSYRGLSSYEQYF
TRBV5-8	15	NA	CASSLGTSGADTQYF
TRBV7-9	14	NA	CASSLRDTLSEAFF
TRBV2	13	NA	CASRKESGNTIYF
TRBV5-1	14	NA	CASSRQENGHGYTF
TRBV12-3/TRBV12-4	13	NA	CASSLGQNTEAFF
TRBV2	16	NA	CASSRQGQTTNEKLFF
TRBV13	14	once	CASSIRGPLNEQFF
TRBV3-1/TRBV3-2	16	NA	CASSQDLGGSKNIQYF
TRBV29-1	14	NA	CSVERGPGYNEQFF
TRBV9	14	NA	CASSLRRQGQPQHF
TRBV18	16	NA	CASSPYGQGYTGELFF
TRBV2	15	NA	CASTERPGQDYGYTF
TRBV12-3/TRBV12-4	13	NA	CASSKGVNSPLHF
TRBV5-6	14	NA	CASSGETGGYEQYF
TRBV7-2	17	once	CASSLAVSDYHYNEQFF
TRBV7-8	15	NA	CATIRLAGGYNEQFF
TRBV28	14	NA	CASSPGQANEKLFF
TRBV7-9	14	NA	CASSSGHGDTEAFF
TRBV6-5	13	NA	CASRGLGTDTQYF
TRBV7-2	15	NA	CASSLGGTGGHGYTF
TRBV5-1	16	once	CASSLGRGLADDEQYF
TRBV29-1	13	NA	CSARDRGFEKLFF
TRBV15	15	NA	CATSRDSSSKNIQYF
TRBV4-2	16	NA	CASSHLQGANTGELFF
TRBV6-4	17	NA	CASSGVAGTGGLNEQFF
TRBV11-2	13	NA	CASSSSPYNEQFF
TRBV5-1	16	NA	CASSLDRGIAKNIQYF
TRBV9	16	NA	CASSVSFDSYNSPLHF
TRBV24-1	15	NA	CATSDFGGNTGELFF